Following are 20 T cell receptor beta chains from one sample sequenced in a study of blood T cell repertoires in COVID-19. The data were produced by immunoSEQ multiplex PCR, yet TCRdb's version contains in-frame clones alone and is incomplete. This table holds roughly 90,000 clones, about nine tenths found once. The sequencing sample was made of peripheral blood. Source of these receptors: a human donor with active COVID-19. The donor label of this sample is uncertain.

This chain links TRBV7-8 with TRBJ1-2; 12 bases map to TRBD1. The CDR3 has 16 residues. V trimming: 0 bases; J trimming: 5 bases; junction bases outside the gene matches: 4. CDR1 and CDR2 (germline): SGHVS, FQNEAQ. CDR3 loop: CASSLAGTGGQYGYTF. The CDR3 DNA follows: TGTGCCAGCAGCTTAGCGGGGACAGGGGGCCAGTATGGCTACACCTTC. Filled out from reference TRBV7-8 and TRBJ1-2, the complete variable domain reads GAGVSQSPRYKVAKRGQDVALRCDPISGHVSLFWYQQALGQGPEFLTYFQNEAQLDKSGLPSDRFFAERPEGSVSTLKIQRTQQEDSAVYLCASSLAGTGGQYGYTFGSGTRLTVV.

The chain carries TRBV9 and TRBJ2-2, with D maybe TRBD1 (5 bases). This CDR3 region has 16 residues. V shed 1 base and J shed 3 bases, with 13 bases lying between them. Germline V lookup: CDR1 SGDLS, CDR2 YYNGEE. CDR3 DNA sequence: TGTGCCAGCAGCGTAAGGCTCAGGGTGGACACCGGGGAGCTGTTTTTT. This gives the protein CASSVRLRVDTGELFF.

The chain uses TRBV5-5 and TRBJ2-7, with D unresolved. The germline V and J ends were trimmed by 4 bases and 2 bases, with 4 bases remaining between them. The germline gives CDR1 SGHKS, CDR2 YYEKEE (reference sequence). This CDR3 contains 11 residues. The CDR3 DNA sequence: TGTGCCAGCAGCCCCGCCTACGAGCAGTACTTC. This codes for CASSPAYEQYF. The variable domain in full, with the rest retrieved from reference TRBV5-5 and TRBJ2-7, is DAGVTQSPTHLIKTRGQQVTLRCSPISGHKSVSWYQQVLGQGPQFIFQYYEKEERGRGNFPDRFSARQFPNYSSELNVNALLLGDSALYLCASSPAYEQYFGPGTRLTVT.

This chain uses TRBV6-2 or TRBV6-3 with TRBJ1-5, with no clear D. From germline, CDR1 is MNHEY and CDR2 SVGEGT. This CDR3 contains 14 residues. The V gene lost 1 base and the J gene lost 2 bases, with 6 bases spanning the gap. The CDR3 here is CASSYLAGNQPQHF. In DNA form, the CDR3 reads TGTGCCAGCAGTTACTTGGCGGGCAATCAGCCCCAGCATTTT.

V usage is TRBV12-3 or TRBV12-4 and J usage is TRBJ1-1; D unclear. V was pared by 2 bases and J by 3 bases, with 7 bases between. The CDR3 is 13 amino acids. CDR3 DNA sequence: TGTGCCAGCAGTTTATCGGGGTACACTGAAGCTTTCTTT. It specifies CASSLSGYTEAFF.

This clone was seen only a few times. This chain connects TRBV19 to TRBJ1-5; D is perhaps TRBD1 (6 bases). CDR3 length: 15 amino acids. The V end lost 4 bases, the J end lost 7 bases, and 17 bases lay between the germline ends. CDR1 and CDR2 from the germline V gene are LNHDA and SQIVND (reference sequence). Here the CDR3 reads CASSRGGAGVQPQHF. In nucleotides, the CDR3 is TGTGCCAGTAGTAGAGGTGGGGCAGGGGTACAGCCCCAGCATTTT. The full variable domain, its missing parts supplied by reference TRBV19 and TRBJ1-5, is DGGITQSPKYLFRKEGQNVTLSCEQNLNHDAMYWYRQDPGQGLRLIYYSQIVNDFQKGDIAEGYSVSREKKESFPLTVTSAQKNPTAFYLCASSRGGAGVQPQHFGDGTRLSIL.

The chain has TRBV19 and TRBJ1-1, with unresolved D. Germline V CDR1 and CDR2: LNHDA, SQIVND (reference sequence). The CDR3 totals 14 residues. V was shortened by 6 bases and J by 0 bases, with 11 bases between the two germline ends. The CDR3 loop reads CASRFVGMNTEAFF. As DNA, the CDR3 is TGTGCCAGTAGGTTTGTGGGCATGAACACTGAAGCTTTCTTT.

V and J are TRBV6-5 and TRBJ1-4, with 7 bases fitting TRBD1. In germline, CDR1 is MNHEY, CDR2 SVGAGI. Trimming cost V 0 bases and J 8 bases; bases outside gene matches: 9. This CDR3 spans 16 amino acids. DNA for the CDR3: TGTGCCAGCAGTTACTCAGTCGAGGGGGCAAACGAAAAACTGTTTTTT. It is translated as CASSYSVEGANEKLFF.

CDR3 in amino acids: CASSQDPGGLNGYTF. CDR3 bases: TGCGCCAGCAGCCAAGATCCAGGGGGGCTAAATGGCTACACCTTC. The V gene is TRBV4-1, the J gene TRBJ1-2, with 7 positions matching TRBD1. The length of the CDR3 is 15 residues. Germline CDR1 and CDR2: MGHRA and YSYEKL. V lost 0 bases to trimming and J lost 6 bases; unmatched junction nucleotides: 7.

This chain uses TRBV12-3 or TRBV12-4 with TRBJ1-5; D is undetermined. The V end was cut by 3 bases, the J end by 4 bases, with 7 bases between. The length of the CDR3 is 13 residues. DNA of the CDR3: TGTGCCAGCAGTTTGCAGCGAAATCAGCCCCAGCATTTT. Translating it yields CASSLQRNQPQHF.

The rearrangement joins TRBV11-2 to TRBJ2-1, with a weak D call TRBD2 (6 bases). The CDR3 is made up of 15 amino acids. The V end lost 5 bases, the J end lost 0 bases, and 11 bases lay between the germline ends. Germline values: CDR1 SGHAT, CDR2 FQNNGV. The CDR3 reads CASSPGGSSYNEQFF. The CDR3, as DNA: TGTGCCAGCAGCCCCGGAGGGTCCTCCTACAATGAGCAGTTCTTC.

V is TRBV5-4 and J is TRBJ2-6; TRBD2 is a possible D gene (7 bases). Germline CDR1 reads SGHNT; CDR2 reads YYREEE (reference sequence). V was pared by 3 bases and J by 4 bases, with 14 bases between. This CDR3 comprises 16 residues. The CDR3 sequence: CASSWGGRLGANVLTF. The CDR3 DNA is TGTGCCAGCAGCTGGGGGGGCCGTCTAGGGGCCAACGTCCTGACTTTC.

The rearrangement uses TRBV6-5 and TRBJ2-7, with D possibly being TRBD1 (6 bases). Germline V gene data show CDR1 as MNHEY and CDR2 as SVGAGI. V was pared by 6 bases and J by 0 bases, with 12 bases between. This CDR3 comprises 14 residues. The chain's CDR3 is CASRHDRPSYEQYF. CDR3 DNA sequence: TGTGCCAGCAGGCACGACAGGCCCTCCTACGAGCAGTACTTC.

This clone has only one observation. CDR3 region: CAINGGLAGVYNEQFF. The CDR3 nucleotides are TGTGCCATCAACGGGGGGCTAGCGGGGGTTTACAATGAGCAGTTCTTC. The V call is TRBV10-3, the J call TRBJ2-1, with 10 bases that match TRBD2. Germline assignment: CDR1 ENHRY and CDR2 SYGVKD. The CDR3 spans 16 residues. V lost 7 bases, J lost 4 bases, and 10 bases stayed unmatched.

The chain uses TRBV15 and TRBJ1-3; D is unresolved. Trimming removed 3 bases from V and 0 bases from J, with 15 bases in between. The CDR3 has 17 amino acids. Per the germline V gene, CDR1 is LNHNV and CDR2 is YYDKDF (reference sequence). The CDR3 DNA sequence: TGTGCCACCAGCAGCGGTTCCGGACTCCTCTCTGGAAACACCATATATTTT. Amino acid sequence: CATSSGSGLLSGNTIYF.

The chain is built from TRBV7-2 and TRBJ2-5; 8 positions match TRBD1. The junction had 9 bases not matched to a gene; V was cut back by 7 bases and J by 5 bases. CDR3 length: 14 residues. Germline CDR1 is SGHTA and CDR2 is FQGNSA. The CDR3 bases are TGTGCCAGCACCTACTACGGACAGGGCGAGACCCAGTACTTC. Amino acid sequence: CASTYYGQGETQYF.

V is TRBV6-5 and J is TRBJ1-5; 7 positions agree with TRBD1. The CDR3 has 15 residues. V dropped 6 bases and J dropped 0; count of bases not matched to a gene: 5. Germline lookup yields CDR1 MNHEY and CDR2 SVGAGI. Here the CDR3 DNA reads TGTGCCAGCAGAACAGGGGATCATAGCAATCAGCCCCAGCATTTT. Its translation: CASRTGDHSNQPQHF.

The chain employs TRBV5-4 and TRBJ1-2; a weak D match, TRBD1 (6 bases). Trimming removed 2 bases at V and 2 bases at J, with 16 bases between. The CDR3 length is 16 residues. Germline-derived CDR1 and CDR2 are SGHNT and YYREEE (reference sequence). CDR3 nucleotide sequence: TGTGCCAGCAGCTTCGCTGGGGGCTTCGGCAACTATGGCTACACCTTC. Its protein is CASSFAGGFGNYGYTF. Full variable domain (remainder filled in from reference TRBV5-4 and TRBJ1-2): ETGVTQSPTHLIKTRGQQVTLRCSSQSGHNTVSWYQQALGQGPQFIFQYYREEENGRGNFPPRFSGLQFPNYSSELNVNALELDDSALYLCASSFAGGFGNYGYTFGSGTRLTVV.

CDR3 in amino acids: CASRVNTGDNSPLHF. The CDR3 nucleotides read TGTGCCAGCAGGGTTAACACAGGGGACAATTCACCCCTCCACTTT. The chain uses TRBV6-5 and TRBJ1-6, with 7 positions matching TRBD1. The CDR3 runs to 15 residues. Germline trimming cut 6 bases from V and 7 bases from J; bases unmatched to any gene: 9. Germline V CDR1 and CDR2: MNHEY, SVGAGI.

CDR3 sequence: CASSSTSNTRGEQFF. CDR3 DNA: TGCGCCAGCAGCTCAACTTCGAACACCAGGGGTGAGCAGTTCTTC. This chain connects TRBV5-1 to TRBJ2-1, with D possibly matching TRBD1 (6 bases). V was trimmed by 3 bases and J by 9 bases, leaving 19 bases between them. The CDR3 contains 15 residues. Germline lookup yields CDR1 SGHRS and CDR2 YFSETQ.